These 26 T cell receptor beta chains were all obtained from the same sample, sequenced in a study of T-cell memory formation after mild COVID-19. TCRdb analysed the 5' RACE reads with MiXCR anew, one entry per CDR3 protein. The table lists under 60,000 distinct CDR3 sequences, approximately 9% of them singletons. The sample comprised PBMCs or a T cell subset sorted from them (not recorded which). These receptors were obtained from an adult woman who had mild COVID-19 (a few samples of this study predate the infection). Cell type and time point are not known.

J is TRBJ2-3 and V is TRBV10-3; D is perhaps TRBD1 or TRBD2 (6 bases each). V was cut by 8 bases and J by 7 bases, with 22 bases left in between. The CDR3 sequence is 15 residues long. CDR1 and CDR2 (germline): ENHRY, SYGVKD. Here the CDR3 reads CAIRGDKGFVYTQYF. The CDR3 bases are TGTGCCATCCGCGGGGACAAAGGGTTTGTTTATACGCAGTATTTT.

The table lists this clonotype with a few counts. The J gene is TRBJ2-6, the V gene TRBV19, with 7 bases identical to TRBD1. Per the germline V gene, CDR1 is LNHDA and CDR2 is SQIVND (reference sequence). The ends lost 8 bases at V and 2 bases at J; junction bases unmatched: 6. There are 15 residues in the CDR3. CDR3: CASHYRGAGANVLTF. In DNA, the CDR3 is TGTGCCAGTCATTACAGGGGAGCTGGGGCCAACGTCCTGACTTTC.

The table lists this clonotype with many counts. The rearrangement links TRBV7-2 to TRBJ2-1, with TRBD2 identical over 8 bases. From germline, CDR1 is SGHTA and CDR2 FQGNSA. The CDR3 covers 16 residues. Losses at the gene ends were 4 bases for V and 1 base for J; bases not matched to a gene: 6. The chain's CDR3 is CASSSQAGVSYNEQFF. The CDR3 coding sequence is TGTGCCAGCAGCTCCCAAGCGGGAGTTTCCTACAATGAGCAGTTCTTC.

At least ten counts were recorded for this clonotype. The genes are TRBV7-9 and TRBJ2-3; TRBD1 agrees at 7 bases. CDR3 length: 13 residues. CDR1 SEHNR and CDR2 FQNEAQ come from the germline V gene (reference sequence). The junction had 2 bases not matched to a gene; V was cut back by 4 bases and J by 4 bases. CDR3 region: CASSSTGADTQYF. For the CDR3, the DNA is TGTGCCAGCAGCTCTACAGGGGCAGATACGCAGTATTTT.

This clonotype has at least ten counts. In DNA, the CDR3 is TGTGCCAGCAGCCCCGACACGAGTGCTAACTATGGCTACACCTTC. Residues: CASSPDTSANYGYTF. V gene TRBV7-6 combines with J gene TRBJ1-2; unclear D gene. The CDR3 has 15 residues. Trimming took off 5 bases at V and 0 bases at J, with 13 bases between the two ends. Germline V gene lookup returns CDR1 SGHVS and CDR2 FNYEAQ.

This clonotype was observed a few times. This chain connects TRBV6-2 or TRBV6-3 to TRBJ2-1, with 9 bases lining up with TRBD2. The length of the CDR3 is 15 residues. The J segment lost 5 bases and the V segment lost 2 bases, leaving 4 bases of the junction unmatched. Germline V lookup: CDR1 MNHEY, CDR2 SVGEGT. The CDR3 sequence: CASSYGGLANNEQFF. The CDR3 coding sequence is TGTGCCAGCAGTTACGGGGGACTAGCTAACAATGAGCAGTTCTTC.

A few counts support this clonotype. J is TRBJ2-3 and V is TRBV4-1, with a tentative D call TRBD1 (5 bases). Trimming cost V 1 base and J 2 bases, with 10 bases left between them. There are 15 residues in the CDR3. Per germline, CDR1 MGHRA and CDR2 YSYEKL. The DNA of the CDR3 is TGCGCCAGCAGCCAAGGAGTCAGGGACACAGATACGCAGTATTTT. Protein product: CASSQGVRDTDTQYF.

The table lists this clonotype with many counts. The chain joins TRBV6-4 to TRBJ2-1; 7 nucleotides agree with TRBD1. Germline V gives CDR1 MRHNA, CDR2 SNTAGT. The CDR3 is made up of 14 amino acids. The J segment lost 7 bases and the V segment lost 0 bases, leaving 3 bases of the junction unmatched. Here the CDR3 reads CASSDSGGRNEQFF. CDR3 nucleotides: TGTGCCAGCAGTGACTCAGGGGGCAGGAATGAGCAGTTCTTC.

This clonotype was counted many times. CDR3 DNA sequence: TGCGCCAGCAGCTCGAACAGCGGACGAGAGACCCAGTACTTC. Residues: CASSSNSGRETQYF. The V and J genes are TRBV5-1 and TRBJ2-5, with D possibly TRBD2 on 5 matching bases. In germline, CDR1 is SGHRS, CDR2 YFSETQ. V dropped 3 bases and J dropped 4 bases, with 13 bases sitting between them. This CDR3 has 14 amino acids.

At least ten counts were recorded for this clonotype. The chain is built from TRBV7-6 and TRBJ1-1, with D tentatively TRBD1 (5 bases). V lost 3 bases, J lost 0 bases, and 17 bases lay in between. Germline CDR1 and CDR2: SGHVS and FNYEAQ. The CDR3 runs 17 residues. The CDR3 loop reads CASSFSWGKRVNTEAFF. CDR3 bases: TGTGCCAGCAGCTTCTCCTGGGGGAAGAGGGTGAACACTGAAGCTTTCTTT.

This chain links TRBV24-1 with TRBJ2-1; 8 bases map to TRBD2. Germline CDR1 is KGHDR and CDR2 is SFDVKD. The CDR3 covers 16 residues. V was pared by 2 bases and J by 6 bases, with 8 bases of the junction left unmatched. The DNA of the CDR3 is TGTGCCACCAGTGATTACGGGGGGGCCCAGCGCAATGAGCAGTTCTTC. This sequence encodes CATSDYGGAQRNEQFF.

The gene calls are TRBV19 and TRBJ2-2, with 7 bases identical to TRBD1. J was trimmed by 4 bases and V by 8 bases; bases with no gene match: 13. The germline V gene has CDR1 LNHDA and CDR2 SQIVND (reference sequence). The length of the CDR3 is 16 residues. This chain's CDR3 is CASGFYLGQLTGELFF. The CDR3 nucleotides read TGTGCCAGTGGCTTTTACCTGGGACAGCTCACCGGGGAGCTGTTTTTT.

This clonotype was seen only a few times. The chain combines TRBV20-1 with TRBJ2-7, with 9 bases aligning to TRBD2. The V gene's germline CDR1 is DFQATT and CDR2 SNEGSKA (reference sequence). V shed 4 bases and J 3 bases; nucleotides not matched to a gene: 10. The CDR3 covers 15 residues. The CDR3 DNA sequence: TGCAGTGCTATTCCCTGGACTAGCGAGAGCTACGAGCAGTACTTC. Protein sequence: CSAIPWTSESYEQYF.

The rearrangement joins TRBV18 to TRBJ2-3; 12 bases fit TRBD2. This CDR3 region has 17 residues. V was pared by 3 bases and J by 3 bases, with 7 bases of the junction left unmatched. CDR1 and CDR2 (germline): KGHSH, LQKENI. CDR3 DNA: TGTGCCAGCTCACCCCCCACTAGCGGGAGGAGAACAGATACGCAGTATTTT. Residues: CASSPPTSGRRTDTQYF. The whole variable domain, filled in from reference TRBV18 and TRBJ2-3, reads NAGVMQNPRHLVRRRGQEARLRCSPMKGHSHVYWYRQLPEEGLKFMVYLQKENIIDESGMPKERFSAEFPKEGPSILRIQQVVRGDSAAYFCASSPPTSGRRTDTQYFGPGTRLTVL.

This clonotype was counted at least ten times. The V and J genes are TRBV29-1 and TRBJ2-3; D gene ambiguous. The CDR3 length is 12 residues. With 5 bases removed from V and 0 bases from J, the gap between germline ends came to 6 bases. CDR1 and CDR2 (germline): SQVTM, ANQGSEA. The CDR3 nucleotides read TGCAGCGTTTTATTAAGCACAGATACGCAGTATTTT. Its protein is CSVLLSTDTQYF.

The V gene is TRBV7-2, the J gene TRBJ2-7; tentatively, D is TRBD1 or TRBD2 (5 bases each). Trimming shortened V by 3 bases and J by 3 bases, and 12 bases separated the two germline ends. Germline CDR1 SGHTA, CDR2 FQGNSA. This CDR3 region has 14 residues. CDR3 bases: TGTGCCAGCAGCTTCGGGGCAGGAGGCTACGAGCAGTACTTC. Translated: CASSFGAGGYEQYF.

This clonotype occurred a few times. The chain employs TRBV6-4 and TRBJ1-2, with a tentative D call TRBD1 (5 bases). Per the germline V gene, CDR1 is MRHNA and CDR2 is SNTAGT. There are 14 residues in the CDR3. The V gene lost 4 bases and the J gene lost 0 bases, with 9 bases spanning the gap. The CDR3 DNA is TGTGCCAGCAGTGCAGGGCTATCTAACTATGGCTACACCTTC. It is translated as CASSAGLSNYGYTF.

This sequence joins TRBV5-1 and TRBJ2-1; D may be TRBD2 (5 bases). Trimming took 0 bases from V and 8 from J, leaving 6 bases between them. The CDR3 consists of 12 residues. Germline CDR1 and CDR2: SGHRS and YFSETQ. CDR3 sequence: CASSLAGDEQFF. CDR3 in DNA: TGCGCCAGCAGCTTGGCCGGGGATGAGCAGTTCTTC.

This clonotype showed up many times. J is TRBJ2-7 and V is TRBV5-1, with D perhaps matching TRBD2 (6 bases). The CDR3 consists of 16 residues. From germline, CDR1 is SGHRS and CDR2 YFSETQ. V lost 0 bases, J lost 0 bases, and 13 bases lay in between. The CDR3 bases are TGCGCCAGCAGCTTGGGATTCGGGGGAAGCTCCTACGAGCAGTACTTC. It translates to CASSLGFGGSSYEQYF.

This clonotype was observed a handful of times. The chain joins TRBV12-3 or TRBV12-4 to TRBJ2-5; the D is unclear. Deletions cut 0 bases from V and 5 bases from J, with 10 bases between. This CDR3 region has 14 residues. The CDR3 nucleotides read TGTGCCAGCAGTTTAGCTCGATACACGGAGACCCAGTACTTC. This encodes CASSLARYTETQYF.

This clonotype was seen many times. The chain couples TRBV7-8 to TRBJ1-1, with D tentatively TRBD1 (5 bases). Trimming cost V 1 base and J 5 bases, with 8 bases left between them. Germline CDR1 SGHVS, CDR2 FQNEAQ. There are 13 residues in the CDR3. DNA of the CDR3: TGTGCCAGCAGCTTAGAAGGGGCTACTGAAGCTTTCTTT. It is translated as CASSLEGATEAFF.

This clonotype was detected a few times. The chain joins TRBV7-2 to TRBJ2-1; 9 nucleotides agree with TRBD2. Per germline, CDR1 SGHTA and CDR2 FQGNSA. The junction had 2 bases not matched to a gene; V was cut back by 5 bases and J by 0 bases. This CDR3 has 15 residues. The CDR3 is CASSDSGSSYNEQFF. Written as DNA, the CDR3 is TGTGCCAGCAGCGATAGCGGGAGCTCCTACAATGAGCAGTTCTTC.

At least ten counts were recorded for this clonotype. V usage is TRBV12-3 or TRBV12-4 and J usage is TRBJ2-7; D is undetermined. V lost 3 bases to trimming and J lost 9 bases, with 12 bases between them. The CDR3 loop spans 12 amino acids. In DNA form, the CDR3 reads TGTGCCAGCAGTTTGCTGTGGACGGGGCAGTACTTC. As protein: CASSLLWTGQYF.

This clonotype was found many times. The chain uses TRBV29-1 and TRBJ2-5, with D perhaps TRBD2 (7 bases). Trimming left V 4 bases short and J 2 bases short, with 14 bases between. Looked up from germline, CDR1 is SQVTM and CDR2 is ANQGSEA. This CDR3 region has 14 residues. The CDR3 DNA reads TGCAGCGTTGGTCTAAGGGGGGGACAAGAGACCCAGTACTTC. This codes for CSVGLRGGQETQYF. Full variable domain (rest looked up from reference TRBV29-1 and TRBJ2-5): SAVISQKPSRDICQRGTSLTIQCQVDSQVTMMFWYRQQPGQSLTLIATANQGSEATYESGFVIDKFPISRPNLTFSTLTVSNMSPEDSSIYLCSVGLRGGQETQYFGPGTRLLVL.

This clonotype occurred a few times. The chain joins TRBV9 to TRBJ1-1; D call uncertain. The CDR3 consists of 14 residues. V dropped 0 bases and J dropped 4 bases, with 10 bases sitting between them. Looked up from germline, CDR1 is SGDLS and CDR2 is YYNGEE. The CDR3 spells CASSVALTGTEAFF. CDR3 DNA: TGTGCCAGCAGCGTAGCTCTGACGGGCACTGAAGCTTTCTTT.

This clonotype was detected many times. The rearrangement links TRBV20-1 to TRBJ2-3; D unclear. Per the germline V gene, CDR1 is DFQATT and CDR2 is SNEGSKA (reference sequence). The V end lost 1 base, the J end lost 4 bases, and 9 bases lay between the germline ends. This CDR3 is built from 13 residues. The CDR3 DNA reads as TGCAGTGCTAGAGTACTGGCTGCAGATACGCAGTATTTT. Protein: CSARVLAADTQYF.